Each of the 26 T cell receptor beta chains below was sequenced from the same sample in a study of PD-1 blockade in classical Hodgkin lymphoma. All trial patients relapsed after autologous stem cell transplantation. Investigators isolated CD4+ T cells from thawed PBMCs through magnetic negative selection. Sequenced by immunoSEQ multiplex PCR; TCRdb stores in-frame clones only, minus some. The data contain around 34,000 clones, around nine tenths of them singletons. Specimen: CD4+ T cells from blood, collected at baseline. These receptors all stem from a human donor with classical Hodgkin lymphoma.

The CDR3 region is CASSPAGRAHEQYF. The DNA of the CDR3 is TGTGCCAGCAGCCCCGCGGGCAGGGCCCACGAGCAGTACTTC. J is TRBJ2-7 and V is TRBV9; the D call may be TRBD1 or TRBD2 (5 bases each). The V gene's germline CDR1 is SGDLS and CDR2 YYNGEE. The V gene lost 4 bases and the J gene lost 5 bases, with 16 bases spanning the gap. The CDR3 totals 14 residues. Full variable domain (rest looked up from reference TRBV9 and TRBJ2-7): DSGVTQTPKHLITATGQRVTLRCSPRSGDLSVYWYQQSLDQGLQFLIQYYNGEERAKGNILERFSAQQFPDLHSELNLSSLELGDSALYFCASSPAGRAHEQYFGPGTRLTVT.

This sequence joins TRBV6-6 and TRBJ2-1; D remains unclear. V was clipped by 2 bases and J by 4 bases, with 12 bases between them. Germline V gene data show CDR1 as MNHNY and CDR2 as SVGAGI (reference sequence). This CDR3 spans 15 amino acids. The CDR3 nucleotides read TGTGCCAGCAGTTACCCCTCTGGTGGTTACAATGAGCAGTTCTTC. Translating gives CASSYPSGGYNEQFF.

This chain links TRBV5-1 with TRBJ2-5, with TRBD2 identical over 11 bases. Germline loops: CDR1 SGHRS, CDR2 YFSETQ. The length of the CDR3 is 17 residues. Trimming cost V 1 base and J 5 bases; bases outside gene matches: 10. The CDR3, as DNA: TGCGCCAGCAGCTTGCCTGTTAGCGGGAGGGTGTCGGAGACCCAGTACTTC. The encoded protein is CASSLPVSGRVSETQYF.

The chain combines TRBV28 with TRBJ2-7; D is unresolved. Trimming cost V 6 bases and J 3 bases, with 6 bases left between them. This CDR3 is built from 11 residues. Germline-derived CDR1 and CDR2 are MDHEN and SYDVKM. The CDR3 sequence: CASSQLYEQYF. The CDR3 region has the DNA TGTGCCAGCAGCCAACTCTACGAGCAGTACTTC. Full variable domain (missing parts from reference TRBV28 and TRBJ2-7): DVKVTQSSRYLVKRTGEKVFLECVQDMDHENMFWYRQDPGLGLRLIYFSYDVKMKEKGDIPEGYSVSREKKERFSLILESASTNQTSMYLCASSQLYEQYFGPGTRLTVT.

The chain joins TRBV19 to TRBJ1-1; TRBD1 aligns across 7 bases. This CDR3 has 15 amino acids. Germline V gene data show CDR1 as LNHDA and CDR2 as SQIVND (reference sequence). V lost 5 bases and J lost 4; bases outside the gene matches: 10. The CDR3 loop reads CASSPSGGVGTEAFF. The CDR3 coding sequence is TGTGCCAGTAGTCCCTCAGGGGGTGTGGGCACTGAAGCTTTCTTT.

DNA of the CDR3: TGTGCCAGCCAGACAGGCGAAAGCTCCTACGAGCAGTACTTC. Protein product: CASQTGESSYEQYF. The chain employs TRBV2 and TRBJ2-7; D is perhaps TRBD1 (6 bases). With 8 bases removed from V and 0 bases from J, the gap between germline ends came to 14 bases. Germline V gene data show CDR1 as SNHLY and CDR2 as FYNNEI. CDR3 length: 14 residues.

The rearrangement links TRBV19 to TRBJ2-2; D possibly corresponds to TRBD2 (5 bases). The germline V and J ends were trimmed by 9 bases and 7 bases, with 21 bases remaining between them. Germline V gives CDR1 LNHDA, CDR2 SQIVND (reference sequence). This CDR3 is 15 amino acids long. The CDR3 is CASKREQWGNGELFF. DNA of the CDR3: TGTGCCAGCAAGAGGGAGCAATGGGGTAACGGGGAGCTGTTTTTT.

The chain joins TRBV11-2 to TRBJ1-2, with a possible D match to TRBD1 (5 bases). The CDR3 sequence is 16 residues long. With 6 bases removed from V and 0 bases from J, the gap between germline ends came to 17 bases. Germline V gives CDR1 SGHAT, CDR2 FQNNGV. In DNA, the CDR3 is TGTGCCAGCAGAGCGGTCGGACAAGGGCCTAACTATGGCTACACCTTC. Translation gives CASRAVGQGPNYGYTF.

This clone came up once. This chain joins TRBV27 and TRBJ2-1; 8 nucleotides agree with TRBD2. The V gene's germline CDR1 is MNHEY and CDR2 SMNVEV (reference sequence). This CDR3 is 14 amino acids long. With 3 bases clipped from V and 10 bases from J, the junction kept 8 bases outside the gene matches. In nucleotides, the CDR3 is TGTGCCAGCAGTTTCGGTTGGACGGGGGGGGAGCAGTTCTTC. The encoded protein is CASSFGWTGGEQFF.

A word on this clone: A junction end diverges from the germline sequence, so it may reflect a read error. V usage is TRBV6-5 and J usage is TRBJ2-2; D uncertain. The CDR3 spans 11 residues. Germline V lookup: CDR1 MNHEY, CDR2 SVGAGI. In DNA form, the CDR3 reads TGTGCCAGTAGTTATGTCGGGGAGCTGTTTTTT. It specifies CASSYVGELFF.

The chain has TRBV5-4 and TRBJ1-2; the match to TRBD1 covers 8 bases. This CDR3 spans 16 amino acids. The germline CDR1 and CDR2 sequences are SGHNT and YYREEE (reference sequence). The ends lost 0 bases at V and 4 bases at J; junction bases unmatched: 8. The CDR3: CASSLAGQGALYGYTF. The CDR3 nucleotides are TGTGCCAGCAGCTTGGCCGGGCAGGGGGCCCTCTATGGCTACACCTTC.

CDR3 in DNA: TGTGCCAGCAGGTTAGGCAGGGGTATCTACGAGCAGTACTTC. Translated: CASRLGRGIYEQYF. The V gene is TRBV27, the J gene TRBJ2-7, with D maybe TRBD1 (6 bases). The V and J ends lost 6 bases and 3 bases respectively, with 15 bases between them. Germline-derived CDR1 and CDR2 are MNHEY and SMNVEV (reference sequence). This CDR3 is 14 amino acids long.

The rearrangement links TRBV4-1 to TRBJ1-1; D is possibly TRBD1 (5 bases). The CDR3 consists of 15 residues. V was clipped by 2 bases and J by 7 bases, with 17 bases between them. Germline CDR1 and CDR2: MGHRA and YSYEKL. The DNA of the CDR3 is TGCGCCAGCAGCCAACCCAGTGGCGGTGGGGGTGAAGCTTTCTTT. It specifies CASSQPSGGGGEAFF.

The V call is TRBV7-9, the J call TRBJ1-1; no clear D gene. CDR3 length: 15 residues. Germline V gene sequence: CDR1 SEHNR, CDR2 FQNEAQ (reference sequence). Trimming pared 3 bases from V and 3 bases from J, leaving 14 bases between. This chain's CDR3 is CASSLGRAVDTEAFF. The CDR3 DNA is TGTGCCAGCAGCTTGGGCCGCGCAGTGGACACTGAAGCTTTCTTT.

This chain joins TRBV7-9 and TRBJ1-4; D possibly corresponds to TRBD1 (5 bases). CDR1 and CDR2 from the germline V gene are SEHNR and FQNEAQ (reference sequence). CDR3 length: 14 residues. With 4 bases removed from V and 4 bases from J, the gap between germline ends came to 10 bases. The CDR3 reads CASSSRQINEKLFF. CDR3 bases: TGTGCCAGCAGCTCCAGACAGATTAATGAAAAACTGTTTTTT.

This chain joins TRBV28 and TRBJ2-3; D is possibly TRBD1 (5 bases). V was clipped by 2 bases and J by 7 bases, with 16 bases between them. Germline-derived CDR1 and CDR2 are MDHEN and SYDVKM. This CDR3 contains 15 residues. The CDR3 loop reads CASSLGQGPRYTQYF. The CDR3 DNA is TGTGCCAGCAGTTTAGGGCAGGGCCCACGATATACGCAGTATTTT.

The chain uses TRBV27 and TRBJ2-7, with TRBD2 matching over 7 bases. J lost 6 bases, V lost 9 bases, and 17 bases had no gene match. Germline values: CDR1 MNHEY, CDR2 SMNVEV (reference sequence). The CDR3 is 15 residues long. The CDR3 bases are TGTGCCAGTAAACGAACGGGGAGGGTGGAGCGCGAGCAGTACTTC. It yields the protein CASKRTGRVEREQYF.

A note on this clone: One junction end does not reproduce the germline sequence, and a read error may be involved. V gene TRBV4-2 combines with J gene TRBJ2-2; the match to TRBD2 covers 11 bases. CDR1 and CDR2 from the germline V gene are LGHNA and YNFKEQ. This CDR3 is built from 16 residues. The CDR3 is CASSGGLAENNGELFF. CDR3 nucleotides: TGTGCCAGCAGCGGGGGACTAGCGGAAAACAACGGGGAGCTGTTTTTT.

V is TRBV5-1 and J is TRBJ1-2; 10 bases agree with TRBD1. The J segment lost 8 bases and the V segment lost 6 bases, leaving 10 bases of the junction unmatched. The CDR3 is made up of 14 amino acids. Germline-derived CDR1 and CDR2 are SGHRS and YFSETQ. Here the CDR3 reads CASNPGQGRGGYTF. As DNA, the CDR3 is TGCGCCAGCAACCCGGGACAGGGGCGTGGAGGCTACACCTTC.

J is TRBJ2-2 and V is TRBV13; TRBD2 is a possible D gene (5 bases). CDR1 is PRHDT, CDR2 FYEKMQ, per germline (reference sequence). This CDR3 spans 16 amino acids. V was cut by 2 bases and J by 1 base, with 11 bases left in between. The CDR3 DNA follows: TGTGCCAGCAGCTTAAAGGTTCGGGAGAACACCGGGGAGCTGTTTTTT. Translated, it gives CASSLKVRENTGELFF.

Written as DNA, the CDR3 is TGTGCCAGCAGTTTGGTTGGTCTCGAGCAGTACTTC. It translates to CASSLVGLEQYF. V usage is TRBV6-5 and J usage is TRBJ2-7, with no clear D. Trimming left V 4 bases short and J 6 bases short, with 10 bases between. CDR1 and CDR2 (germline): MNHEY, SVGAGI. The CDR3 length is 12 residues.

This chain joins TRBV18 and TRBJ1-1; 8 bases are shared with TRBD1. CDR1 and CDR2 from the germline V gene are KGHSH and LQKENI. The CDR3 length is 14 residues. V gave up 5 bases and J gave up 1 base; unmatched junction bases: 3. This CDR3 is CASSAGQGNTEAFF. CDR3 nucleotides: TGTGCCAGCTCAGCCGGACAGGGGAACACTGAAGCTTTCTTT.

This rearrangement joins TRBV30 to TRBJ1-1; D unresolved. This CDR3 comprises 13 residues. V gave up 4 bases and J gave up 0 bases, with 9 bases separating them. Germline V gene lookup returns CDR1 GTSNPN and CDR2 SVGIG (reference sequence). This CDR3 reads CAWKYRLNTEAFF. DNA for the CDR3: TGTGCCTGGAAATACAGATTGAACACTGAAGCTTTCTTT.

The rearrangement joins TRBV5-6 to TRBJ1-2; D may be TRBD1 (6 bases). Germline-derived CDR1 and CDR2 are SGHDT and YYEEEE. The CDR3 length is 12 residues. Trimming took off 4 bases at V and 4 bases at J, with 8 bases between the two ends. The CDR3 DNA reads TGTGCCAGCAGCGCGGACAGCTATGGCTACACCTTC. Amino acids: CASSADSYGYTF.

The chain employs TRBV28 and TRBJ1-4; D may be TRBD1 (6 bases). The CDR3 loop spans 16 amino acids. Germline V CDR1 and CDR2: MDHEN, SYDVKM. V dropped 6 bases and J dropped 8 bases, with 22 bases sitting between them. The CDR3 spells CASRLPRGGSGEKLFF. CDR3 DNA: TGTGCCAGCAGACTACCGAGGGGGGGGTCTGGCGAAAAACTGTTTTTT.

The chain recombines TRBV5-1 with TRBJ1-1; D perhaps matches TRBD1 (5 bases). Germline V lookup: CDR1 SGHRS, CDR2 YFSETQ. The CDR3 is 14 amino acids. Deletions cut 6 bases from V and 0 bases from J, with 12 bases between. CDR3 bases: TGCGCCAGCACCGAGACAGAATTGAACACTGAAGCTTTCTTT. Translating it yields CASTETELNTEAFF.